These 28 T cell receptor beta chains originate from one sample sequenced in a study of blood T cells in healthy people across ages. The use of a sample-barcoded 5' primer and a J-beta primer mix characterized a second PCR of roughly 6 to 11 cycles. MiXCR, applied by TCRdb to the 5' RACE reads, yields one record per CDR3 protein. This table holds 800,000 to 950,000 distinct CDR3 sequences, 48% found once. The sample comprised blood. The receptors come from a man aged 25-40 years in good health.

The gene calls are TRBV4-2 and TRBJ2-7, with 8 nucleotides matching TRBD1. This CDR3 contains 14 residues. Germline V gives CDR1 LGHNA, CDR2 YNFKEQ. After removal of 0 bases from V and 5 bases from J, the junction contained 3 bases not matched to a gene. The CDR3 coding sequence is TGTGCCAGCAGCCAAGAGCTACAGGGGGACGAGCAGTACTTC. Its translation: CASSQELQGDEQYF.

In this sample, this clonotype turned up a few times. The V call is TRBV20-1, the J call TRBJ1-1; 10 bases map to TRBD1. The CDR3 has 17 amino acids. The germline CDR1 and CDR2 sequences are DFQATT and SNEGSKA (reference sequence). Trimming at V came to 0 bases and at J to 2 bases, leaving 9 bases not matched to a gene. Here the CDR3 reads CSAREPRQGAFNTEAFF. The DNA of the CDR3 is TGCAGTGCTAGAGAACCCAGACAGGGGGCCTTTAACACTGAAGCTTTCTTT.

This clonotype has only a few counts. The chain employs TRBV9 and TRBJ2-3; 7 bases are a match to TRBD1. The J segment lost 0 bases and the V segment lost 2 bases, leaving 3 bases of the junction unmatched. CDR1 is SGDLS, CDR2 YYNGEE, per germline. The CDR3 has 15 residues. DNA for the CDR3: TGTGCCAGCAGCGTGTGGGACAGTAGCACAGATACGCAGTATTTT. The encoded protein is CASSVWDSSTDTQYF.

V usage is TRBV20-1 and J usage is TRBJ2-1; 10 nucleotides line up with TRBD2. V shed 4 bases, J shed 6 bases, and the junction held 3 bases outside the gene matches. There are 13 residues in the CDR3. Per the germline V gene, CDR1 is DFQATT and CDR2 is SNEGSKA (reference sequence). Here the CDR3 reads CSAKRGGLNEQFF. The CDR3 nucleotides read TGCAGTGCTAAGCGGGGGGGCCTCAATGAGCAGTTCTTC.

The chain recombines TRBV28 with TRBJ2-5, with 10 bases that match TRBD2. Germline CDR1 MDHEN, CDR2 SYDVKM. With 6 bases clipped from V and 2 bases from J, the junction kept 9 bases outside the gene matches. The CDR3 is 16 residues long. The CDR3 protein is CASRKPGLAEQETQYF. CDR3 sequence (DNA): TGTGCCAGCAGAAAGCCAGGACTAGCGGAACAAGAGACCCAGTACTTC. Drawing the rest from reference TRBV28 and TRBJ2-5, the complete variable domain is DVKVTQSSRYLVKRTGEKVFLECVQDMDHENMFWYRQDPGLGLRLIYFSYDVKMKEKGDIPEGYSVSREKKERFSLILESASTNQTSMYLCASRKPGLAEQETQYFGPGTRLLVL.

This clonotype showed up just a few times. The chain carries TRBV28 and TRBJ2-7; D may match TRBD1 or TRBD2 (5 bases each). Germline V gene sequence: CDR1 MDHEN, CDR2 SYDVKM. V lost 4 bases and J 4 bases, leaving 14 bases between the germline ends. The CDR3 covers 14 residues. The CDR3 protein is CASSSPGPQYEQYF. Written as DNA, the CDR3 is TGTGCCAGCAGTTCACCGGGACCGCAATACGAGCAGTACTTC.

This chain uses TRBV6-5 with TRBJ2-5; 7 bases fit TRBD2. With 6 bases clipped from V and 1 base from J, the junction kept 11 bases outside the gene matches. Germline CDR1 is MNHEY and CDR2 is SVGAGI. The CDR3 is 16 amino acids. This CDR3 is CASSQYKSSGQETQYF. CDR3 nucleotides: TGTGCCAGCAGCCAGTATAAGTCTAGCGGCCAAGAGACCCAGTACTTC.

The CDR3 is CASSLRGAVENIQYF. The CDR3 DNA reads TGTGCCAGCAGTTTACGGGGAGCAGTGGAAAACATTCAGTACTTC. The chain carries TRBV28 and TRBJ2-4, with D maybe TRBD2 (5 bases). Germline CDR1 is MDHEN and CDR2 is SYDVKM. Trimming left V 2 bases short and J 5 bases short, with 13 bases between. CDR3 length: 15 residues.

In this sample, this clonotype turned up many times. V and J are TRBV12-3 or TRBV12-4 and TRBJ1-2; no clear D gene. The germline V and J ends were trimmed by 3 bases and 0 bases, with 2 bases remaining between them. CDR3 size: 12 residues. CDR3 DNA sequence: TGTGCCAGCAGTTTCACTAACTATGGCTACACCTTC. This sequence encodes CASSFTNYGYTF.

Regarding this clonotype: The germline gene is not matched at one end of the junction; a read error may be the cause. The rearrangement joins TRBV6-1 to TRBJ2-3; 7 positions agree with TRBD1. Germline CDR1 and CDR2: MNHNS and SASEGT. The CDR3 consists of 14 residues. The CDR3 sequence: CAGSLDRGTDTQYF. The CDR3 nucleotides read TGTGCCGGCAGCCTTGACAGGGGCACAGATACGCAGTATTTT.

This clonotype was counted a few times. CDR3 nucleotides: TGTGCCAGCAGTTTCGGTGGGGCAGCGGAGCAGTTCTTC. It translates to CASSFGGAAEQFF. This chain joins TRBV12-3 or TRBV12-4 and TRBJ2-1; D may be TRBD1 (5 bases). The ends were cut back, 3 bases at V and 10 bases at J, with 13 bases in the middle. The length of the CDR3 is 13 residues.

The CDR3 spells CASSSFGFVQYF. The CDR3 bases are TGTGCCAGCAGCTCGTTTGGGTTTGTTCAGTACTTC. V usage is TRBV7-2 and J usage is TRBJ2-7; D gene ambiguous. Trimming took off 4 bases at V and 10 bases at J, with 14 bases between the two ends. CDR1 SGHTA and CDR2 FQGNSA come from the germline V gene. The CDR3 extends over 12 amino acids.

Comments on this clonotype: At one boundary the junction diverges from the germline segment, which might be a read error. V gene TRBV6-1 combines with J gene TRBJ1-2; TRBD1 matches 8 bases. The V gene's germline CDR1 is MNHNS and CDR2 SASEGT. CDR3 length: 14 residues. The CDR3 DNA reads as TGTGCCAGCAGTGAACAGGGGGCAAGGTATGGCTGCACCTTC. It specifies CASSEQGARYGCTF.

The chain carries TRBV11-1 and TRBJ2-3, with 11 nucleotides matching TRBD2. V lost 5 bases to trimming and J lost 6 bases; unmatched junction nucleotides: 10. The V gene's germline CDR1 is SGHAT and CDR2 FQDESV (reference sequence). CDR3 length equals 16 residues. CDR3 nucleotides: TGTGCCAGCAGCGGAACTAGCGGGGGAAACCTTGATACGCAGTATTTT. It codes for CASSGTSGGNLDTQYF.

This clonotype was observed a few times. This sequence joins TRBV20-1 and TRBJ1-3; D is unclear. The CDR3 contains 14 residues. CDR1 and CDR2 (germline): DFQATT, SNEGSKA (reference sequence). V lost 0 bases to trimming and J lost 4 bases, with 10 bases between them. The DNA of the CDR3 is TGCAGTGCTAGAGACGGGCTCGGCGGAAACACCATATATTTT. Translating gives CSARDGLGGNTIYF.

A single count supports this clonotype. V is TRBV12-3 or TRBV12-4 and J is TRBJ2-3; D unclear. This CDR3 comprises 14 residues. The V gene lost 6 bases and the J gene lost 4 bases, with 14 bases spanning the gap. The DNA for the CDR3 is TGTGCCAGCAGCTTCACTGCCCGATCAGATACGCAGTATTTT. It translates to CASSFTARSDTQYF.

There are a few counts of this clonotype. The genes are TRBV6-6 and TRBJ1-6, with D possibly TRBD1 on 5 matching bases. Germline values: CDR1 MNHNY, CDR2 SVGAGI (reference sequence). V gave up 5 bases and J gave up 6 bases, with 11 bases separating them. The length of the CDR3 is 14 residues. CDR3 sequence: CASSPGQVNSPLHF. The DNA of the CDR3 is TGTGCCAGCAGTCCCGGACAAGTTAATTCACCCCTCCACTTT.

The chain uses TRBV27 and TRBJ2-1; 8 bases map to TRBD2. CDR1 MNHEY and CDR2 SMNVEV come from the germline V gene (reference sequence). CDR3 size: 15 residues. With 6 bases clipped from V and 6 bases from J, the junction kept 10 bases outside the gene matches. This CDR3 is CASRPWRGDSNEQFF. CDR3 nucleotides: TGTGCCAGCAGACCCTGGCGGGGGGATTCCAATGAGCAGTTCTTC.

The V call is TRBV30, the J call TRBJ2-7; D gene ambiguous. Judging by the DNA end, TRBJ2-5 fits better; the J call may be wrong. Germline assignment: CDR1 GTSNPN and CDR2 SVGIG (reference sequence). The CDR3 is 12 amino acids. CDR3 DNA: TGTGCCTGGCTTGATGGGGAAAAGACCCAGTACTTC. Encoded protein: CAWLDGEKTQYF.

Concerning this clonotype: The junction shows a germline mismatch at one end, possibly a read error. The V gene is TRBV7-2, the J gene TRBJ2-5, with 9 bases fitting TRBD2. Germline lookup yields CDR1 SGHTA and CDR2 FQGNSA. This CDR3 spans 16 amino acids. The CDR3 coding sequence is TGTGCCAGCAGCTTAGGTAGCGGGAGAGGGGAAGAGATCCAGTACTTC. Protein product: CASSLGSGRGEEIQYF.

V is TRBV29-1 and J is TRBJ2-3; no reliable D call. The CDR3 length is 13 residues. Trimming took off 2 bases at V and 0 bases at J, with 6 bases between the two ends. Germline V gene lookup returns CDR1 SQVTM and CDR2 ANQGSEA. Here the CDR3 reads CSVESTSTDTQYF. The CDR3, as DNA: TGCAGCGTTGAATCAACTAGCACAGATACGCAGTATTTT.

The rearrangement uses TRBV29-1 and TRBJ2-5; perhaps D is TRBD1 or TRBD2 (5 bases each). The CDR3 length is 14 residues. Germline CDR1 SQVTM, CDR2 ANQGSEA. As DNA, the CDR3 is TGCAGGGGAATTAGGGGACGGCCGCAAGAGACCCAGTACTTC. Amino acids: CRGIRGRPQETQYF.

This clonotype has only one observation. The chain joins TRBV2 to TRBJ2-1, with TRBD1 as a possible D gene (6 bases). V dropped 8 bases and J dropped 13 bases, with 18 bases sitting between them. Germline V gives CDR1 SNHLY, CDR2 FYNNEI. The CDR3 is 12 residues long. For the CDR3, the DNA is TGTGCCAGCCTCGGACAGCAAGAGACCCAGTTCTTC. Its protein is CASLGQQETQFF.

The CDR3 bases are TGTGCCAGCAGTACAACAGGGGGAGATATAGGCTACACCTTC. It translates to CASSTTGGDIGYTF. J is TRBJ1-2 and V is TRBV27; 8 bases map to TRBD1. With V trimmed by 5 bases and J by 8 bases, 10 bases remained unmatched. Per germline, CDR1 MNHEY and CDR2 SMNVEV (reference sequence). The CDR3 sequence is 14 residues long.

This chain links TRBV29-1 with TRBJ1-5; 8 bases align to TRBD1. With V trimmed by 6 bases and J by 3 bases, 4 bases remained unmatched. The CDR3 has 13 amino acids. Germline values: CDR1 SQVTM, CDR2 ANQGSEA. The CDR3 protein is CSVATGDNQPQHF. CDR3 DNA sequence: TGCAGCGTGGCGACAGGGGACAATCAGCCCCAGCATTTT.

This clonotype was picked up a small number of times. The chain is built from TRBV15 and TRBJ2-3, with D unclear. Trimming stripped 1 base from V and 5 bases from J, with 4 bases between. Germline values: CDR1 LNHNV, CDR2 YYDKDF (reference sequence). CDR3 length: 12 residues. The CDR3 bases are TGTGCCACCAGCAGAGGAGGAGATACGCAGTATTTT. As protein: CATSRGGDTQYF.

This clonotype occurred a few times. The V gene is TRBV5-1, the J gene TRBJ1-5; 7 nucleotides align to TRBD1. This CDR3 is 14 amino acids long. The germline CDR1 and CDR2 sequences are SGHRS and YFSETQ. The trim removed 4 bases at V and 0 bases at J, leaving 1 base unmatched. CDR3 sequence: CASSRDSSNQPQHF. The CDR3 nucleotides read TGCGCCAGCAGCAGGGACAGTAGCAATCAGCCCCAGCATTTT.

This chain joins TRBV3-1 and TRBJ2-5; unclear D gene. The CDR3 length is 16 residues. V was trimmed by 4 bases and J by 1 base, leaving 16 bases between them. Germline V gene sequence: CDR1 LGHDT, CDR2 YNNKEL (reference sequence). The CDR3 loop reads CASSLPEGLPQETQYF. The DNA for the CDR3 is TGTGCCAGCAGCCTACCCGAAGGGCTCCCCCAAGAGACCCAGTACTTC.